This T cell receptor (beta chain) derives from a study of CD8+ T cells in alopecia areata. Study-level findings and limits: More clonal than normal scalp was lesional scalp, particularly alopecia totalis/universalis.

Trimming removed 6 bases from V and 0 bases from J; junction bases left unmatched: 7. CDR3 length equals 14 residues. Looked up from germline, CDR1 is SQVTM and CDR2 is ANQGSEA. Sequencing templates came from extracted RNA that was reverse transcribed into cDNA. Using immunoSEQ multiplex PCR, the repertoire was profiled, and TCRdb retains in-frame clones only, with some absent. The table lists around 100,000 clones, roughly 50% of them singletons. Documented treatment: oral pan-JAK inhibitor, 5-10 mg twice daily. For this clone: Antigen: not known.

The V call is TRBV29-1, the J call TRBJ1-1; 7 nucleotides align to TRBD1. The material was CD4+ T cells sorted from blood, obtained at week 24, from a patient treated with tofacitinib. This sequence originates from a human donor with alopecia areata. The chain's CDR3 is CSVETGTLNTEAFF. CDR3 in DNA: TGCAGCGTGGAGACAGGGACCCTGAACACTGAAGCTTTCTTT.